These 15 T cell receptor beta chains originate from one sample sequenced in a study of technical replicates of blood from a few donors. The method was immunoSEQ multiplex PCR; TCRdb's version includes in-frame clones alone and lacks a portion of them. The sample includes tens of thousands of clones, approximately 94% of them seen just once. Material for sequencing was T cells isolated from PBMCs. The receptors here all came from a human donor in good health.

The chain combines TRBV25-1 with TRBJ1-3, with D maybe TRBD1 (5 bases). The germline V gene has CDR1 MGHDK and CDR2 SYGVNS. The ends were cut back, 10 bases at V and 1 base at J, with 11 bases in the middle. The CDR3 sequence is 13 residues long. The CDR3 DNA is TGTGCCACCCACTCAGGGTCTGGAAACACCATATATTTT. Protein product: CATHSGSGNTIYF. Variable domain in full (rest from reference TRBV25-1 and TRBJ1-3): EADIYQTPRYLVIGTGKKITLECSQTMGHDKMYWYQQDPGMELHLIHYSYGVNSTEKGDLSSESTVSRIRTEHFPLTLESARPSHTSQYLCATHSGSGNTIYFGEGSWLTVV.

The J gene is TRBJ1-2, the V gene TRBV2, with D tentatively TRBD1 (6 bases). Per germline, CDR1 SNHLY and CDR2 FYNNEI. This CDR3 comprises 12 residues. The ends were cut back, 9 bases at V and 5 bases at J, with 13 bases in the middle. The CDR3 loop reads CARRQDIYGYTF. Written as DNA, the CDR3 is TGTGCCAGACGACAGGATATATATGGCTACACCTTC.

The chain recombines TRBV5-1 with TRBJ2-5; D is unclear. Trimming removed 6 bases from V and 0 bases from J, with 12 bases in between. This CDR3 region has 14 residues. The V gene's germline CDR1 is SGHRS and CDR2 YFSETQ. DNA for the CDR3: TGCGCCAGCATCGTGGGCCCGTACCAAGAGACCCAGTACTTC. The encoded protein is CASIVGPYQETQYF.

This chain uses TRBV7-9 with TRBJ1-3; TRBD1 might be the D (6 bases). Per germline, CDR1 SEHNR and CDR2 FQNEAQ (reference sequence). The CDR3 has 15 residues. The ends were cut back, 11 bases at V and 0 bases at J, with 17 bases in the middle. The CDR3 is CAVGAPKSSGNTIYF. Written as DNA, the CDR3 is TGTGCCGTGGGGGCACCAAAGAGCTCTGGAAACACCATATATTTT. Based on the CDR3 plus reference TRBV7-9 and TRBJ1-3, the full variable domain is DTGVSQNPRHKITKRGQNVTFRCDPISEHNRLYWYRQTLGQGPEFLTYFQNEAQLEKSRLLSDRFSAERPKGSFSTLEIQRTEQGDSAMYLCAVGAPKSSGNTIYFGEGSWLTVV.

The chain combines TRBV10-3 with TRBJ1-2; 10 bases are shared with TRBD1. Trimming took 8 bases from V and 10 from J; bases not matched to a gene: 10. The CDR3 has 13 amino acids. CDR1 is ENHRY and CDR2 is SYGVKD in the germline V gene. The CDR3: CAISPGQGNDYTF. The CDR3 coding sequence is TGTGCCATCTCACCGGGACAGGGGAATGACTACACCTTC.

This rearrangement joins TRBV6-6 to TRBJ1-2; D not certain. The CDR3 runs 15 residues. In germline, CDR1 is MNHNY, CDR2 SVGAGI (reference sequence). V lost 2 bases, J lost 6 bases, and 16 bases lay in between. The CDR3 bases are TGTGCCAGCAGTTACGATGTCCCAGCGATCAATGGCTACACCTTC. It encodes CASSYDVPAINGYTF.

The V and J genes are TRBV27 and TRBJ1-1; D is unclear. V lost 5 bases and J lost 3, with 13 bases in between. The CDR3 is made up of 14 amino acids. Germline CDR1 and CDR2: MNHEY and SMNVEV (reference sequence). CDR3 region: CASSRGAPDTEAFF. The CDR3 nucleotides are TGTGCCAGCAGTCGGGGAGCGCCGGACACTGAAGCTTTCTTT.

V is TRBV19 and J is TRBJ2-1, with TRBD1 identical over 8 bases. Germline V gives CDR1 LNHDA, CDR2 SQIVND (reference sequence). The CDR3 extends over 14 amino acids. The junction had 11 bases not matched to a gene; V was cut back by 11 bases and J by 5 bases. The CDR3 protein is CASTDRVAHNEQFF. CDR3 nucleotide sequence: TGTGCCTCCACGGACAGGGTCGCCCACAATGAGCAGTTCTTC.

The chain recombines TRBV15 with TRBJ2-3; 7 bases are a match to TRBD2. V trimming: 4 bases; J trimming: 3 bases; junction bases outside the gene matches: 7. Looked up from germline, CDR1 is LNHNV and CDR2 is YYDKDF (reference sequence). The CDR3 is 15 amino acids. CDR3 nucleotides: TGTGCCACCAGCAAGGATTGGCGGGGGACAGATACGCAGTATTTT. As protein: CATSKDWRGTDTQYF.

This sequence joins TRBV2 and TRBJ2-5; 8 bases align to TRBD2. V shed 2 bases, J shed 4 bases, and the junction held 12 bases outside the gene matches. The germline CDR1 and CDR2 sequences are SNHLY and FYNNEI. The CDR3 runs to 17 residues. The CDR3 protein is CASSESAGRARVETQYF. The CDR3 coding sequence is TGTGCCAGCAGTGAATCTGCCGGGAGGGCTAGAGTAGAGACCCAGTACTTC.

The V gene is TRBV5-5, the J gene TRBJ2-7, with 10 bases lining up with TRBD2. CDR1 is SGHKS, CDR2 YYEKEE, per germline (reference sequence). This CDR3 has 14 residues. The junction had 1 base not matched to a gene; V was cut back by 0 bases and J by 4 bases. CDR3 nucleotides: TGTGCCAGCAGCTTGGCTAGCGGGAGTTACGAGCAGTACTTC. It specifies CASSLASGSYEQYF. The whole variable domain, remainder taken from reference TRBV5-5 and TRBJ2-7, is DAGVTQSPTHLIKTRGQQVTLRCSPISGHKSVSWYQQVLGQGPQFIFQYYEKEERGRGNFPDRFSARQFPNYSSELNVNALLLGDSALYLCASSLASGSYEQYFGPGTRLTVT.

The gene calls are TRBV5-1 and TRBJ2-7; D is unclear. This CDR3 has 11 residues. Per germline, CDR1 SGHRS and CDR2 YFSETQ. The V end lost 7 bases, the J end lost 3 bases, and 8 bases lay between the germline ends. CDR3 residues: CASQSGYEQYF. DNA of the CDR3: TGCGCCAGCCAATCGGGCTACGAGCAGTACTTC.

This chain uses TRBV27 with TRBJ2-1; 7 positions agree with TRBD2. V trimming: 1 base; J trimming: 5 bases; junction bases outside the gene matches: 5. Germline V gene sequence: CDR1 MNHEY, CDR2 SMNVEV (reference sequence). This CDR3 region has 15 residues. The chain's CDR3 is CASSLFPAGNNEQFF. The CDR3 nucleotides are TGTGCCAGCAGTTTATTCCCAGCGGGAAACAATGAGCAGTTCTTC.

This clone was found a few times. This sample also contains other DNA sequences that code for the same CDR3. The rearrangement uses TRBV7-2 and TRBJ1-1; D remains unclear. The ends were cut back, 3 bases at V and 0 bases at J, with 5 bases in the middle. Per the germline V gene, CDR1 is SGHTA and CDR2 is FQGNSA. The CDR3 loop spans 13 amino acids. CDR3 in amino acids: CASSLTVNTEAFF. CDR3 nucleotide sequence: TGTGCCAGCAGCTTGACTGTGAACACTGAAGCTTTCTTT.

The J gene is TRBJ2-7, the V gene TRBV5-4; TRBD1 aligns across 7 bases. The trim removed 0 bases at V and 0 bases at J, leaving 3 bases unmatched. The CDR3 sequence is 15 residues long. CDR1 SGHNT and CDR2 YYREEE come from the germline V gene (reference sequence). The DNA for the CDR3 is TGTGCCAGCAGCTTGGGACAGGGTAACTCCTACGAGCAGTACTTC. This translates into CASSLGQGNSYEQYF.